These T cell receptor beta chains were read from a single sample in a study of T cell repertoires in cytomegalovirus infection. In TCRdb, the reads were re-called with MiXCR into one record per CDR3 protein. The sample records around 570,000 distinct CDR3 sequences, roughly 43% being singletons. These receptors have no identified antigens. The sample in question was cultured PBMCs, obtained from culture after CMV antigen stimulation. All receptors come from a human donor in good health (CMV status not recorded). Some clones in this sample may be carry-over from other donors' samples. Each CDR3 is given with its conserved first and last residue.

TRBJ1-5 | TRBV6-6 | CAITDSNQPQHF
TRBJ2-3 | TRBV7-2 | CASSLGLRGAPADTQYF
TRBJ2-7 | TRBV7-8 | CASSLVGVFSQNEQYF
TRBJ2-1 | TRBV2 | CASSDEEDEQFF
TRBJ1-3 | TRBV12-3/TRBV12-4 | CASSFYSSGNTIYF
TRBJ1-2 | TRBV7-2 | CASSSGQDDYGYTF
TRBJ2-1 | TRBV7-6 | CASSSKREFPYNEQFF
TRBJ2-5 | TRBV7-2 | CASSLALQRRETQYF
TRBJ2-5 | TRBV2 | CASSLAGDFEETQYF
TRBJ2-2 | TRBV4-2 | CASSQARGGELFF
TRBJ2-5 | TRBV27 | CACRGHVLQGKWETQYF
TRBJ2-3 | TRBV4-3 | CASSQNYRGLTDTQYF
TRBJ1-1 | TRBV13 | CASARGGMNTEAFF
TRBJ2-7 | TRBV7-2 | CASSPRSGGYEQYF
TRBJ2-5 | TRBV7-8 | CASSYGGAGLVKETQYF
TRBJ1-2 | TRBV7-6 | CASSLDSTLYGYTF
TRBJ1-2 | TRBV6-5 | CASSYSAGTYGYTF